What follows are 20 T cell receptor beta chains derived from one specimen sequenced in a study of CD8+CD57+ T cells in acquired aplastic anemia. TCR beta VDJ combinations and CDR3 sequences were profiled from genomic DNA. TCRdb processed the reads anew with MiXCR; each CDR3 protein has one entry. The repertoire holds around 210,000 distinct CDR3 sequences, with 65% as singletons. In patients chosen for sequencing, flow cytometry had shown CD8+CD57+ cell expansion. The specimen sequenced was sorted CD4+, CD8+, or CD8+CD57+ T cells (not recorded which) from PBMCs. These receptors were collected from a human donor with aplastic anemia.

The CDR3 coding sequence is TGTGCCAGCACAGGCAGGGGGAACTATGGCTACACCTTC. It specifies CASTGRGNYGYTF. This chain uses TRBV2 with TRBJ1-2; TRBD1 aligns across 7 bases. Losses at the gene ends were 7 bases for V and 2 bases for J; bases not matched to a gene: 4. The CDR3 extends over 13 amino acids. Germline values: CDR1 SNHLY, CDR2 FYNNEI.

This clonotype has a count of ten or more. The rearrangement joins TRBV30 to TRBJ1-2; no definite D call. CDR3 length: 12 amino acids. CDR1 is GTSNPN, CDR2 SVGIG, per germline (reference sequence). Trimming removed 7 bases from V and 6 bases from J, with 15 bases in between. CDR3 nucleotide sequence: TGTGCCTCGAACGGAGATGGGGATGGCTACACCTTC. This encodes CASNGDGDGYTF.

The J gene is TRBJ1-5, the V gene TRBV19, with a weak D call TRBD1 (6 bases). The V end was cut by 10 bases, the J end by 3 bases, with 19 bases between. Germline-derived CDR1 and CDR2 are LNHDA and SQIVND (reference sequence). The CDR3 sequence is 15 residues long. Here the CDR3 reads CATQWETGLNQPQHF. CDR3 coding DNA: TGTGCCACCCAATGGGAGACAGGACTCAATCAGCCCCAGCATTTT.

V and J are TRBV10-3 and TRBJ1-2, with D perhaps TRBD1 (6 bases). Looked up from germline, CDR1 is ENHRY and CDR2 is SYGVKD. The CDR3 sequence is 15 residues long. V lost 2 bases, J lost 1 base, and 11 bases lay in between. CDR3: CAISEGQSSNYGYTF. In nucleotides, the CDR3 is TGTGCCATCAGTGAGGGACAGTCGAGTAACTATGGCTACACCTTC.

The chain recombines TRBV20-1 with TRBJ2-5; 8 bases align to TRBD2. Germline-derived CDR1 and CDR2 are DFQATT and SNEGSKA (reference sequence). The J segment lost 3 bases and the V segment lost 6 bases, leaving 6 bases of the junction unmatched. The CDR3 extends over 13 amino acids. CDR3 bases: TGCAGTGCCCGCCCGGGACTAGAAGAGACCCAGTACTTC. This encodes CSARPGLEETQYF.

This clonotype was counted at least ten times. The junction departs from germline at one end; a sequencing error may be responsible. The chain has TRBV14 and TRBJ2-3; the D is unclear. CDR3 length: 12 residues. The germline V gene has CDR1 SGHDN and CDR2 FVKESK. CDR3 nucleotide sequence: TGCGCCAGCAGCCAAGTCACAGATACGCAGTATTTT. It encodes CASSQVTDTQYF.

V and J are TRBV7-9 and TRBJ2-7; 8 nucleotides agree with TRBD1. The V and J ends lost 6 bases and 2 bases, in that order; junction bases with no gene match: 9. Germline V gives CDR1 SEHNR, CDR2 FQNEAQ (reference sequence). The CDR3 loop spans 15 amino acids. The CDR3 loop reads CASRSGTGGAYEQYF. CDR3 coding DNA: TGTGCCAGCAGGTCGGGGACAGGAGGCGCCTACGAGCAGTACTTC.

This clonotype was counted a few times. J is TRBJ1-1 and V is TRBV2; no clear D. The CDR3 runs 13 residues. The V and J ends lost 7 bases and 6 bases respectively, with 15 bases between them. Germline V gene data show CDR1 as SNHLY and CDR2 as FYNNEI. CDR3 sequence reads: CASTMAVDAEAFF. CDR3 nucleotide sequence: TGTGCCAGCACAATGGCAGTGGACGCTGAAGCTTTCTTT.

This chain uses TRBV19 with TRBJ1-2; 9 positions match TRBD1. Trimming cost V 8 bases and J 4 bases; bases outside gene matches: 11. The CDR3 sequence is 15 residues long. The germline V gene has CDR1 LNHDA and CDR2 SQIVND (reference sequence). This CDR3 reads CASHTGGRTLYGYTF. The CDR3, as DNA: TGTGCCAGTCATACAGGGGGCCGCACCCTCTATGGCTACACCTTC.

The J gene is TRBJ2-7, the V gene TRBV11-2; D is tentatively TRBD1 or TRBD2 (7 bases each). Germline assignment: CDR1 SGHAT and CDR2 FQNNGV. The CDR3 extends over 16 amino acids. V was pared by 1 base and J by 1 base, with 14 bases between. The CDR3 reads CASSLAYRGGSYEQYF. DNA for the CDR3: TGTGCCAGCAGCTTAGCTTACAGGGGAGGGTCCTACGAGCAGTACTTC.

This clonotype was found once. The V call is TRBV7-8, the J call TRBJ1-6, with D possibly TRBD1 on 6 matching bases. The V end was cut by 5 bases, the J end by 10 bases, with 15 bases between. Germline CDR1 and CDR2: SGHVS and FQNEAQ. The CDR3 covers 14 residues. CDR3 sequence reads: CASSGGAGESPLHF. In DNA form, the CDR3 reads TGTGCCAGCAGCGGGGGGGCAGGGGAATCACCCCTCCACTTT.

The CDR3: CASSLRGNNEQFF. The DNA for the CDR3 is TGTGCCAGCAGCTTACGGGGAAACAATGAGCAGTTCTTC. V and J are TRBV7-2 and TRBJ2-1, with D possibly being TRBD2 (5 bases). This CDR3 is 13 amino acids long. Trimming left V 2 bases short and J 5 bases short, with 7 bases between. The germline CDR1 and CDR2 sequences are SGHTA and FQGNSA.

As regards this clonotype: The germline gene is not matched at one end of the junction; a read error may be the cause. The chain employs TRBV12-3 or TRBV12-4 and TRBJ2-2; 7 nucleotides agree with TRBD2. The CDR3 totals 12 residues. Here the CDR3 reads CASNGGTGGLFF. The CDR3 nucleotides are TGTGCCAGCAACGGGGGGACCGGGGGGCTGTTTTTT.

This clonotype turned up a few times. This chain connects TRBV27 to TRBJ2-1; 10 bases fit TRBD1. The germline V gene encodes CDR1 MNHEY and CDR2 SMNVEV (reference sequence). This CDR3 contains 17 residues. Trimming took 8 bases from V and 4 from J; bases not matched to a gene: 14. This chain's CDR3 is CASGGVPDRGLYNEQFF. DNA of the CDR3: TGTGCCAGCGGAGGGGTTCCCGACAGGGGGCTTTACAATGAGCAGTTCTTC.

The chain employs TRBV7-9 and TRBJ2-1; 7 positions agree with TRBD1. V shed 5 bases, J shed 8 bases, and the junction held 9 bases outside the gene matches. The CDR3 sequence is 14 residues long. Germline values: CDR1 SEHNR, CDR2 FQNEAQ (reference sequence). The CDR3 region is CASSGQEFRDEQFF. The CDR3 bases are TGTGCCAGCAGCGGACAGGAGTTTAGGGATGAGCAGTTCTTC.

This rearrangement joins TRBV7-6 to TRBJ1-6, with D possibly matching TRBD1 (6 bases). This CDR3 contains 14 residues. Looked up from germline, CDR1 is SGHVS and CDR2 is FNYEAQ. Deletions cut 5 bases from V and 6 bases from J, with 11 bases between. CDR3 coding DNA: TGTGCCAGCAGCCGGGGGCCTCCTAATTCACCCCTCCACTTT. Its translation is CASSRGPPNSPLHF.

This clonotype occurred a few times. This chain uses TRBV19 with TRBJ2-7; possibly TRBD1 or TRBD2 for D (5 bases each). Germline V lookup: CDR1 LNHDA, CDR2 SQIVND (reference sequence). The CDR3 has 14 residues. V lost 2 bases to trimming and J lost 1 base, with 9 bases between them. The CDR3 sequence is CASSITGGSYEQYF. CDR3 bases: TGTGCCAGTAGTATAACAGGAGGATCCTACGAGCAGTACTTC.

V is TRBV29-1 and J is TRBJ1-1; D is uncertain. CDR1 is SQVTM and CDR2 is ANQGSEA in the germline V gene. The CDR3 extends over 11 amino acids. V was cut by 1 base and J by 6 bases, with 6 bases left in between. Here the CDR3 reads CSVEGHSEAFF. CDR3 bases: TGCAGCGTTGAAGGGCACTCTGAAGCTTTCTTT.

Note on this clonotype: The germline gene is not matched at one end of the junction; a read error may be the cause. The chain links TRBV20-1 to TRBJ1-4; 10 positions match TRBD1. Germline V lookup: CDR1 DFQATT, CDR2 SNEGSKA (reference sequence). The CDR3 has 14 amino acids. CDR3 in amino acids: CSARDRTGGEKLFF. The CDR3 nucleotides are TGCAGTGCTAGAGATAGGACAGGGGGGGAAAAACTGTTCTTT.

This chain uses TRBV14 with TRBJ1-2; TRBD1 aligns across 8 bases. The CDR3 is 17 residues long. After removal of 0 bases from V and 4 bases from J, the junction contained 10 bases not matched to a gene. Germline V lookup: CDR1 SGHDN, CDR2 FVKESK. Here the CDR3 DNA reads TGTGCCAGCAGCCAAGATCCACCCGGGACAGGCCCCTATGGCTACACCTTC. Protein product: CASSQDPPGTGPYGYTF.